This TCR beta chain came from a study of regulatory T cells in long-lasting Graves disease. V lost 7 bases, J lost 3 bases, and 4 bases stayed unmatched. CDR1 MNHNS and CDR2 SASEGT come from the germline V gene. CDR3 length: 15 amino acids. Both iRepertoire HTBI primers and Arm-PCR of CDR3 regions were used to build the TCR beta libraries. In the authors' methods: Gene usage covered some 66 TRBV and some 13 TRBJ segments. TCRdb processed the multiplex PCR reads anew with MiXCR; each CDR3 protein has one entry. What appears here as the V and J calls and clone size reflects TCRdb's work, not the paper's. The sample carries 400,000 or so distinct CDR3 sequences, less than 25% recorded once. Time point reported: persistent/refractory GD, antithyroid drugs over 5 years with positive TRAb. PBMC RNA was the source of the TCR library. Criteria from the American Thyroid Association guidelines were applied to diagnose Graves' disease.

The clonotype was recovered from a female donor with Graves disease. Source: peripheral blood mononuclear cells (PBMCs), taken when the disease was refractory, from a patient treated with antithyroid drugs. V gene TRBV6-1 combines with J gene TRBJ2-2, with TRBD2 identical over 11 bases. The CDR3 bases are TGTGCCAGCATAGGGACTAGCGGCTACACCGGGGAGCTGTTTTTT. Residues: CASIGTSGYTGELFF.